This TCR beta chain derives from a study of blood T cell repertoires in COVID-19. Sequenced by immunoSEQ multiplex PCR; TCRdb stores in-frame clones only, minus some. The profile shows just under 350,000 clones, about 90% of them singletons. There are 14 residues in the CDR3. CDR1 and CDR2 from the germline V gene are SGHAT and FQNNGV. V lost 5 bases, J lost 5 bases, and 6 bases stayed unmatched. This clonotype originated in a woman between 65 and 79 years old with COVID-19, enrolled during active disease. Sample: peripheral blood. V and J are TRBV11-2 and TRBJ2-5; TRBD2 agrees at 9 bases. The CDR3 loop reads CASSRAGGWETQYF. The CDR3, as DNA: TGTGCCAGCAGCCGAGCGGGGGGCTGGGAGACCCAGTACTTC.